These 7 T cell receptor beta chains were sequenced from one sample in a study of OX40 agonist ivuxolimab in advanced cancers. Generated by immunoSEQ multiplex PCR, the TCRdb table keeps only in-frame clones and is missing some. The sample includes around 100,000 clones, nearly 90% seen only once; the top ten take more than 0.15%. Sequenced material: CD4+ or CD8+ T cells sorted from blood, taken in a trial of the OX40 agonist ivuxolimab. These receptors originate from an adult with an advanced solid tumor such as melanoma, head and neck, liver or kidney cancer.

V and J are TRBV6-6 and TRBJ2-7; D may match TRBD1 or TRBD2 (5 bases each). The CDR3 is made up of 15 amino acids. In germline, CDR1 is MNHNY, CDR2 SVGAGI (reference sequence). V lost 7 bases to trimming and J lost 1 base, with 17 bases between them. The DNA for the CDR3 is TGTGCCAGCACTGGGGTGGGGGTCCCTTCCTACGAGCAGTACTTC. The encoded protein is CASTGVGVPSYEQYF.

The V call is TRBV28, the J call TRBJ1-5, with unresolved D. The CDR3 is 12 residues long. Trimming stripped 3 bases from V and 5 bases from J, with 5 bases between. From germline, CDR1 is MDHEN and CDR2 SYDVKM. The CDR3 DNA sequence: TGTGCCAGCAGTTTGTGGGATCAGCCCCAGCATTTT. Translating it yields CASSLWDQPQHF.

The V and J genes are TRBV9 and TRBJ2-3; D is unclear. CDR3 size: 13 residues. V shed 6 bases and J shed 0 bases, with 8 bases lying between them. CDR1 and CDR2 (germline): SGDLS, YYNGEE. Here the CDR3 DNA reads TGTGCCAGCAAAAATCCTAGCACAGATACGCAGTATTTT. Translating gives CASKNPSTDTQYF.

CDR3 nucleotides: TGTGCCAGCAGCCAAGTCTCAGATACGCAGTATTTT. It specifies CASSQVSDTQYF. V usage is TRBV14 and J usage is TRBJ2-3; no reliable D call. Trimming stripped 1 base from V and 4 bases from J, with 3 bases between. The length of the CDR3 is 12 residues. Per the germline V gene, CDR1 is SGHDN and CDR2 is FVKESK. Variable domain in full (rest from reference TRBV14 and TRBJ2-3): EAGVTQFPSHSVIEKGQTVTLRCDPISGHDNLYWYRRVMGKEIKFLLHFVKESKQDESGMPNNRFLAERTGGTYSTLKVQPAELEDSGVYFCASSQVSDTQYFGPGTRLTVL.

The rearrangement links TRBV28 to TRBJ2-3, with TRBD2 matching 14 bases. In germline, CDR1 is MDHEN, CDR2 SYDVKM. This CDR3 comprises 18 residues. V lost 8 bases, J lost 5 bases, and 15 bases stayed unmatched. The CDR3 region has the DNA TGTGCCAGCGTGGCCTTTGGGGGACTAGCGGGAGCCCAAGATACGCAGTATTTT. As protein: CASVAFGGLAGAQDTQYF.

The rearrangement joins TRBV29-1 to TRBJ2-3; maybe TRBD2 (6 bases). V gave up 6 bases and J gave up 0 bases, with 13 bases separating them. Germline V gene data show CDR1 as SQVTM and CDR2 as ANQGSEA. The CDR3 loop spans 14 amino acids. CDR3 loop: CSVNIGRSTDTQYF. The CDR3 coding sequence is TGCAGCGTAAACATAGGGAGGAGCACAGATACGCAGTATTTT.

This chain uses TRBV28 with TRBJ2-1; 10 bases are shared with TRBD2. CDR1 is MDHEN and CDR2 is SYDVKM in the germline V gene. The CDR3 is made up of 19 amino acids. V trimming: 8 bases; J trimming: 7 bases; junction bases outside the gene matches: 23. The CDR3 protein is CASRDRTSGTLVDLNEQFF. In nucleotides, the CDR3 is TGTGCCAGCCGAGACCGGACTAGCGGAACTCTCGTGGACTTAAATGAGCAGTTCTTC.